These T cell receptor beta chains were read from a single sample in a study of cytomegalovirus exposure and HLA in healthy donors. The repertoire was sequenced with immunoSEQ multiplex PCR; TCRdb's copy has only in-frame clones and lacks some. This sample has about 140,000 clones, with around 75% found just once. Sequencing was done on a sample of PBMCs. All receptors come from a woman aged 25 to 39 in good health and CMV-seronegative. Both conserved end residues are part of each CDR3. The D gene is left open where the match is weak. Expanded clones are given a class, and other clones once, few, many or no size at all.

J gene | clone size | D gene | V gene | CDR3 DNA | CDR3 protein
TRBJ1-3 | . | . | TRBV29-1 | TGCAGCGGAGGGTCTGGAAACACCATATATTTT | CSGGSGNTIYF
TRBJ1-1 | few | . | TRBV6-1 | TGTGCCAGCAGGTTGCGGGAGAGCGAGAACACTGAAGCTTTCTTT | CASRLRESENTEAFF
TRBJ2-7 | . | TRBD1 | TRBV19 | TGTGCCAGTATGTACGGCAGGGGGCTCGTCGAGCAGTACTTC | CASMYGRGLVEQYF
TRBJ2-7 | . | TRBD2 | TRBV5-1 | TGCGCCAGCAGCTTGGACAGCGGGGATTACGAGCAGTACTTC | CASSLDSGDYEQYF
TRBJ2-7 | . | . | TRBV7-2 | TGTGCCAGCAGCTTAGCGGTAGCCTCCTACGAGCAGTACTTC | CASSLAVASYEQYF
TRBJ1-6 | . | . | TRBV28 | TGTGCCAGCAGTCTCCAGGTCCCTAATTCACCCCTCCACTTT | CASSLQVPNSPLHF
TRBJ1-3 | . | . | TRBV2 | TGTGCCAGCAGTGGACAGGTCTCAAGAAACACCATATATTTT | CASSGQVSRNTIYF
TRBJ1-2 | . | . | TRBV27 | TGTGCCAGCAGTTTATCTGGGGGGGGTAACTATGGCTACACCTTC | CASSLSGGGNYGYTF
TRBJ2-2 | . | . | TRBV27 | TGTGCCACCCGATCCCGGGGAAGGAACACCGGGGAGCTGTTTTTT | CATRSRGRNTGELFF
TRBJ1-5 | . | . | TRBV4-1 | TGCGCCAGCAGCCATTTACCGCCGGGACTAGGGAATCAGCCCCAGCATTTT | CASSHLPPGLGNQPQHF
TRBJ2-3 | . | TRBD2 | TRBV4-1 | TGCGCCAGCAGCCAAGCGGCCCCCGCTAGCGGATCTAGCACAGATACGCAGTATTTT | CASSQAAPASGSSTDTQYF
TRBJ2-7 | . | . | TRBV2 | TGTGCCAGCAGTGAAGGGGCGGGAACAACCTACGAGCAGTACTTC | CASSEGAGTTYEQYF
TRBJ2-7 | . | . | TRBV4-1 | TGCGCCAGCAGCCAAACCCCGTTCTCCAGGGCCTCCTACGAGCAGTACTTC | CASSQTPFSRASYEQYF
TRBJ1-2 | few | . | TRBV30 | TGTGCCTGGAGTGTACAAGGGGATGGCTACACCTTC | CAWSVQGDGYTF
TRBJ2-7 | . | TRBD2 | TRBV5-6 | TGTGCCAGCAGCTCTCGGACTAGCGGGAAATACGAGCAGTACTTC | CASSSRTSGKYEQYF
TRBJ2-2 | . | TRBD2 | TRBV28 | TGTGCCAGCAGTTCGACTAGCGGGAGTTATCGCACCGGGGAGCTGTTTTTT | CASSSTSGSYRTGELFF
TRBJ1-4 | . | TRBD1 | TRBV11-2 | TGTGCCGGAGATACGACAGGGGGGCGTGAAAAACTGTTTTTT | CAGDTTGGREKLFF
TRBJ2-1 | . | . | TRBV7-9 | TGTGCCAGCACCCAAAGGGGGAGAGAGCAGTTCTTC | CASTQRGREQFF
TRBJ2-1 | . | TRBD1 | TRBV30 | TGTGCCTGGAGCCAGGGACAGTACAATGAGCAGTTCTTC | CAWSQGQYNEQFF
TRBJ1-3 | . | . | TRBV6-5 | TGTGCCAGCCACAGGGTAACAGGAAACACCATATATTTT | CASHRVTGNTIYF
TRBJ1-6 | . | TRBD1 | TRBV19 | TGTGCCAGTAGTCCGGACAGGGTTTACTCACCCCTCCACTTT | CASSPDRVYSPLHF
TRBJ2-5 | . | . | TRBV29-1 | TGCAGCGTTGTTCAGGCGTTGGAGACCCAGTACTTC | CSVVQALETQYF
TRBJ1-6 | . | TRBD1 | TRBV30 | TGTGCCTGGCGTGCCGGGACAGGGGATGGTTCACCCCTCCACTTT | CAWRAGTGDGSPLHF
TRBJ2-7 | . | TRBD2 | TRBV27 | TGTGCCAGCAGTTTATCGCTTAGCGGGAGCTACGAGCAGTACTTC | CASSLSLSGSYEQYF
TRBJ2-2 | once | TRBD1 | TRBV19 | TGTGCCAGTAGCAAACGACAGGGGGCAGGCACCGGGGAGCTGTTTTTT | CASSKRQGAGTGELFF
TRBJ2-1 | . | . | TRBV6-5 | TGTGCCAGCAGTCGTAGTATCTACAATGAGCAGTTCTTC | CASSRSIYNEQFF
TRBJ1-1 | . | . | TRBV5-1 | TGCGCCAGCAGCCCCCGGGGAGGGAGCACTGAAGCTTTCTTT | CASSPRGGSTEAFF
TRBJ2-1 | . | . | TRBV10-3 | TGTGCCAGCGAAGCTCCGGGACTCAGAAATGTGGAGCAGTTCTTC | CASEAPGLRNVEQFF
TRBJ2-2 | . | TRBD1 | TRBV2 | TGTGCCATCCACGGACGAACAGGGGTTTACACCGGGGAGCTGTTTTTT | CAIHGRTGVYTGELFF
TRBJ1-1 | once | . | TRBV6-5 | TGTGCCAGCGGTCCGAGGGCTGAGGACACTGAAGCTTTCTTT | CASGPRAEDTEAFF
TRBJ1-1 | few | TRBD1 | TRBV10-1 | TGCGCCAGGCACCGGGACAGCGAAGCTTTCTTT | CARHRDSEAFF